This T cell receptor beta chain was found in a study of blood T cell repertoires in COVID-19. This clone has more than one count but fewer than ten. TCRdb's copy holds only in-frame clones and misses some; the assay was immunoSEQ multiplex PCR. The table includes some 530,000 clones, 70% to 90% detected once. Germline lookup yields CDR1 KGHSH and CDR2 LQKENI. V was clipped by 4 bases and J by 2 bases, with 14 bases between them. The CDR3 runs to 15 residues. This chain joins TRBV18 and TRBJ2-5; D is possibly TRBD2 (5 bases). The sequencing input was peripheral blood. The sequence was obtained from a human donor in a cohort sampled during active COVID-19. The CDR3 coding sequence is TGTGCCAGCTCACTCGCCCCGGGGTCTCAAGAGACCCAGTACTTC. This encodes CASSLAPGSQETQYF. The full variable domain, rest sourced from reference TRBV18 and TRBJ2-5, is NAGVMQNPRHLVRRRGQEARLRCSPMKGHSHVYWYRQLPEEGLKFMVYLQKENIIDESGMPKERFSAEFPKEGPSILRIQQVVRGDSAAYFCASSLAPGSQETQYFGPGTRLLVL.